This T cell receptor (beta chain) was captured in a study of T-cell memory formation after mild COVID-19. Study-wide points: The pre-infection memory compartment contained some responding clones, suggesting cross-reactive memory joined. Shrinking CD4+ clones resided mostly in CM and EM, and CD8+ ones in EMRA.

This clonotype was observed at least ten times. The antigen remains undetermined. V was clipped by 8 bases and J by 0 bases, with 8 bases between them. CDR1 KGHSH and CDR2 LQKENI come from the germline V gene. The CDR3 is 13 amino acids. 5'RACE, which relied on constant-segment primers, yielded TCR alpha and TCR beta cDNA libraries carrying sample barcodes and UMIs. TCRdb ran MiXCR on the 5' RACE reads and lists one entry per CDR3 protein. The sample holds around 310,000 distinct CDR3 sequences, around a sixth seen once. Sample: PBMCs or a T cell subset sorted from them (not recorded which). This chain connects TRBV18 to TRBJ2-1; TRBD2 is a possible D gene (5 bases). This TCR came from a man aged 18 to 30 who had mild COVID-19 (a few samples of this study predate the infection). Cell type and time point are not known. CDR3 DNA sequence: TGTGCCAGCCGGGGTAGCTCCTACAATGAGCAGTTCTTC. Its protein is CASRGSSYNEQFF.